Presented here are 8 T cell receptor beta chains from one specimen sequenced in a study of Ad26.COV2.S vaccination and SARS-CoV-2 variants. Treatment denoted: 15 to 20 received Ad26.COV2.S at low or high dose, single or two shots; 5 received placebo; per-sample allocation not given. Collection of the samples took place on day 63 after the first injection of vaccine or placebo. The method was immunoSEQ multiplex PCR; TCRdb's version includes in-frame clones alone and lacks a portion of them. The repertoire includes hundreds of thousands of clones, about 90% of them detected once, and approximately 1.5% sits in the top ten. Specimen: peripheral blood, collected in a trial of Ad26.COV2.S vaccine versus placebo. The source of these receptors is a person aged 18-60 years who received the Ad26.COV2.S COVID-19 vaccine or a placebo.

The V call is TRBV5-4, the J call TRBJ2-2; D not certain. This CDR3 is 15 amino acids long. Trimming took off 4 bases at V and 3 bases at J, with 13 bases between the two ends. The germline gives CDR1 SGHNT, CDR2 YYREEE (reference sequence). This CDR3 is CASSPGRSDTGELFF. The CDR3, as DNA: TGTGCCAGCAGCCCTGGCAGGTCGGACACCGGGGAGCTGTTTTTT.

The gene calls are TRBV11-1 and TRBJ2-3, with TRBD2 matching 11 bases. The ends lost 3 bases at V and 7 bases at J; junction bases unmatched: 6. The CDR3 covers 15 residues. Germline V CDR1 and CDR2: SGHAT, FQDESV (reference sequence). The CDR3 DNA reads as TGTGCCAGCAGCTTTAGCGGGGGGGCCGGGTATACGCAGTATTTT. Protein product: CASSFSGGAGYTQYF.

V gene TRBV19 combines with J gene TRBJ1-3; D not resolved. Trimming pared 9 bases from V and 0 bases from J, leaving 9 bases between. CDR3 length: 13 residues. Germline-derived CDR1 and CDR2 are LNHDA and SQIVND (reference sequence). CDR3 in amino acids: CASGPPSGNTIYF. The CDR3 DNA reads TGTGCCAGCGGACCACCCTCTGGAAACACCATATATTTT.

This clone was detected a few times. The chain couples TRBV24-1 to TRBJ2-1; possible D gene TRBD1, 5 bases. V gave up 4 bases and J gave up 12 bases, with 15 bases separating them. The CDR3 is 13 residues long. Germline V lookup: CDR1 KGHDR, CDR2 SFDVKD. Here the CDR3 DNA reads TGTGCCACCAGTGAATCGACAGCCGTGGGGCAGTTCTTC. It codes for CATSESTAVGQFF.

The rearrangement links TRBV13 to TRBJ2-3; D not resolved. The germline V gene encodes CDR1 PRHDT and CDR2 FYEKMQ (reference sequence). The CDR3 totals 15 residues. V was clipped by 5 bases and J by 1 base, with 13 bases between them. CDR3 in amino acids: CASSIPVGGTDTQYF. The CDR3 region has the DNA TGTGCCAGCAGCATCCCCGTCGGTGGCACAGATACGCAGTATTTT.

The chain joins TRBV19 to TRBJ1-5; TRBD1 matches 9 bases. The CDR3 totals 15 residues. V lost 7 bases, J lost 7 bases, and 11 bases stayed unmatched. The V gene's germline CDR1 is LNHDA and CDR2 SQIVND (reference sequence). Here the CDR3 DNA reads TGTGCCAGTAACACGGACAGGGGAACAGGACAGCCCCAGCATTTT. Translated, it gives CASNTDRGTGQPQHF. Supplemented by reference TRBV19 and TRBJ1-5, the full variable domain reads DGGITQSPKYLFRKEGQNVTLSCEQNLNHDAMYWYRQDPGQGLRLIYYSQIVNDFQKGDIAEGYSVSREKKESFPLTVTSAQKNPTAFYLCASNTDRGTGQPQHFGDGTRLSIL.

This clone was detected only once. The genes are TRBV29-1 and TRBJ2-1; 9 positions match TRBD2. Germline V lookup: CDR1 SQVTM, CDR2 ANQGSEA. The CDR3 runs 14 residues. V was clipped by 6 bases and J by 10 bases; unmatched bases: 13. The CDR3 DNA reads as TGCAGCGTCGCTATGAGACTAGCGGAGCTGGAGCAGTTCTTC. Protein product: CSVAMRLAELEQFF.

The chain joins TRBV6-5 to TRBJ2-5, with a tentative D call TRBD1 (7 bases). The CDR3 is 14 residues long. Germline V gene data show CDR1 as MNHEY and CDR2 as SVGAGI. V shed 6 bases and J shed 5 bases, with 16 bases lying between them. In DNA, the CDR3 is TGTGCCAGCAGGGCGGGACAGCCTCTGGAGACCCAGTACTTC. The encoded protein is CASRAGQPLETQYF.